These 2 T cell receptor beta chains came from one sample sequenced in a study of cytotoxic CD8 clonotypes in ibrutinib-treated CLL. The data were produced by immunoSEQ multiplex PCR, yet TCRdb's version contains in-frame clones alone and is incomplete. The sample contains 200,000 to 250,000 clones, around three quarters of which appear only once. Sequenced here: PBMCs, sampled after 24 months of ibrutinib treatment. These receptors all come from a human donor with chronic lymphocytic leukemia.

DNA for the CDR3: TGTGCCAGCAGCGGGGGCAGAGGAGAGACCCAGTACTTC. This translates into CASSGGRGETQYF. The chain couples TRBV5-4 to TRBJ2-5; D perhaps matches TRBD1 (6 bases). CDR1 is SGHNT, CDR2 YYREEE, per germline (reference sequence). There are 13 residues in the CDR3. V was cut by 4 bases and J by 4 bases, with 11 bases left in between.

This chain links TRBV20-1 with TRBJ1-1; 8 nucleotides agree with TRBD1. With 5 bases clipped from V and 8 bases from J, the junction kept 4 bases outside the gene matches. Germline assignment: CDR1 DFQATT and CDR2 SNEGSKA (reference sequence). The CDR3 contains 11 residues. The CDR3 DNA follows: TGCAGTGCTCCCCAGGGGGCGGAAGCTTTCTTT. Protein: CSAPQGAEAFF.